This entry lists 13 T cell receptor beta chains sequenced from one sample in a study of blood T cells in healthy people across ages. Primers used in a second PCR of about 7 to 11 cycles were a sample-barcoded 5' primer and a J-beta primer mix. One entry per CDR3 protein, called by TCRdb with MiXCR from the 5' RACE reads. This table holds about 1.7 million distinct CDR3 sequences, 28% found once. The source material was blood. The receptors were sampled from a woman aged 25-40 years in good health.

This clonotype came up a few times. This chain links TRBV2 with TRBJ1-5, with D maybe TRBD1 (5 bases). CDR3 size: 15 residues. Germline CDR1 reads SNHLY; CDR2 reads FYNNEI. V lost 8 bases and J lost 5, with 19 bases in between. The CDR3: CASAKTEPGDQPQHF. The CDR3 bases are TGTGCCAGCGCCAAGACCGAACCGGGGGATCAGCCCCAGCATTTT.

The rearrangement uses TRBV28 and TRBJ1-2; 10 bases align to TRBD1. Germline CDR1 MDHEN, CDR2 SYDVKM. CDR3 length equals 16 residues. With 5 bases clipped from V and 8 bases from J, the junction kept 14 bases outside the gene matches. CDR3 amino acids: CASSETGTGDFGGYTF. The CDR3 DNA is TGTGCCAGCAGTGAAACCGGGACAGGGGACTTTGGCGGCTACACCTTC.

This clonotype was observed many times. This chain links TRBV7-2 with TRBJ2-5; no clear D. The CDR3 length is 13 residues. Germline V lookup: CDR1 SGHTA, CDR2 FQGNSA. Deletions cut 1 base from V and 4 bases from J, with 7 bases between. The DNA of the CDR3 is TGTGCCAGCAGCTTAGTGGTCCCAGAGACCCAGTACTTC. The encoded protein is CASSLVVPETQYF.

The chain recombines TRBV6-5 with TRBJ1-2; D may be TRBD1 (5 bases). Germline CDR1 MNHEY, CDR2 SVGAGI. The CDR3 sequence is 11 residues long. Trimming cost V 7 bases and J 8 bases, with 11 bases left between them. For the CDR3, the DNA is TGTGCCAGCACCCGAGGGGAAGGCTACACCTTC. Its protein is CASTRGEGYTF.

This clonotype was detected a few times. The J gene is TRBJ2-1, the V gene TRBV5-5; D is undetermined. Per germline, CDR1 SGHKS and CDR2 YYEKEE (reference sequence). The CDR3 extends over 12 amino acids. Trimming took 3 bases from V and 8 from J, leaving 9 bases between them. CDR3 loop: CASSSGFDEQFF. The CDR3 nucleotides are TGTGCCAGCAGCTCTGGGTTCGATGAGCAGTTCTTC.

The chain employs TRBV29-1 and TRBJ1-1, with D possibly being TRBD1 (6 bases). This CDR3 spans 12 amino acids. CDR1 and CDR2 from the germline V gene are SQVTM and ANQGSEA. V was clipped by 4 bases and J by 6 bases, with 12 bases between them. The CDR3 is CSVAPGVSEAFF. DNA of the CDR3: TGCAGCGTTGCTCCAGGGGTCTCTGAAGCTTTCTTT.

This clonotype was counted a few times. The chain is built from TRBV20-1 and TRBJ2-5; 11 positions match TRBD2. Germline assignment: CDR1 DFQATT and CDR2 SNEGSKA (reference sequence). This CDR3 has 16 residues. Losses at the gene ends were 2 bases for V and 8 bases for J; bases not matched to a gene: 13. CDR3 nucleotide sequence: TGCAGTGCTAGACTCGCTAGCGGGGGGCCCCTCGGAACCCAGTACTTC. Amino acid sequence: CSARLASGGPLGTQYF.

This clonotype was counted at least ten times. V usage is TRBV12-3 or TRBV12-4 and J usage is TRBJ1-1, with D maybe TRBD1 (6 bases). The CDR3 covers 14 residues. V was clipped by 6 bases and J by 2 bases, with 13 bases between them. CDR3 nucleotides: TGTGCCAGCAGCATTGGACAGTTAAACACTGAAGCTTTCTTT. Translation: CASSIGQLNTEAFF.

This clonotype was counted only a few times. J is TRBJ1-2 and V is TRBV6-6; D may be TRBD1 (6 bases). The CDR3 sequence is 13 residues long. The V gene lost 6 bases and the J gene lost 8 bases, with 16 bases spanning the gap. CDR1 MNHNY and CDR2 SVGAGI come from the germline V gene (reference sequence). Here the CDR3 DNA reads TGTGCCAGCAGGAACCCAGGGGTACGGGGCTACACCTTC. This gives the protein CASRNPGVRGYTF.

This clonotype appeared once. The CDR3 loop is CASSPSLRAGTEAFF. The CDR3 coding sequence is TGTGCCAGCAGCCCGTCTTTGAGGGCGGGCACTGAAGCTTTCTTT. The chain is built from TRBV7-2 and TRBJ1-1; no clear D gene. The CDR3 is 15 amino acids. From germline, CDR1 is SGHTA and CDR2 FQGNSA. V was clipped by 5 bases and J by 4 bases, with 17 bases between them.

The V and J genes are TRBV2 and TRBJ1-2; D might be TRBD1 (6 bases). Germline V gene data show CDR1 as SNHLY and CDR2 as FYNNEI. CDR3 length: 14 amino acids. Trimming removed 6 bases from V and 4 bases from J, with 15 bases in between. CDR3 nucleotides: TGTGCCAGCAGGCCTACAGGGACGAGCTATGGCTACACCTTC. Protein product: CASRPTGTSYGYTF.

This clonotype appeared a few times. The rearrangement links TRBV7-9 to TRBJ1-1, with 9 positions matching TRBD1. CDR3 length: 16 amino acids. Germline V gene lookup returns CDR1 SEHNR and CDR2 FQNEAQ (reference sequence). Germline trimming cut 2 bases from V and 5 bases from J; bases unmatched to any gene: 9. CDR3 sequence (DNA): TGTGCCAGCAGCTTAAATACAGGGGGCGGGAGTACTGAAGCTTTCTTT. The encoded protein is CASSLNTGGGSTEAFF.

About this clonotype itself: A much larger clonotype is one base distant, so this may be a read error. The rearrangement links TRBV7-2 to TRBJ2-7, with D possibly TRBD2 on 5 matching bases. V lost 6 bases and J 0 bases, leaving 12 bases between the germline ends. Germline loops: CDR1 SGHTA, CDR2 FQGNSA. This CDR3 has 14 residues. The CDR3 DNA reads as TGTGCCAGCAGGGCCGACTATTCCTCCTACGAGCAGTACTTC. Its protein product is CASRADYSSYEQYF.